The clone carrying this T cell receptor (beta chain) has only a few counts. Full-length variable regions came from constant-region reverse primers plus semi-nested Nested Universal Primer A PCR. TCRdb analysed the 5' RACE reads with MiXCR anew, one entry per CDR3 protein. This sample carries 55,000 to 70,000 distinct CDR3 sequences, 28% of them seen once, and the ten largest clones take approximately 3.2%. The sequencing sample was made of tumor-infiltrating memory CD4+ T cells sorted from the breast tumor. The subset here: memory CD4+ T cells, CD4+CD45RO+CD25-. This clonotype was obtained from a female donor with breast cancer.

The CDR3 DNA reads as TGCAGTGCTAGAGATAGGATAGCGGGAGGCTACAATGAGCAGTTCTTC. It encodes CSARDRIAGGYNEQFF. This chain joins TRBV20-1 and TRBJ2-1, with 10 bases aligning to TRBD2. CDR3 length: 16 amino acids. Germline values: CDR1 DFQATT, CDR2 SNEGSKA (reference sequence). After removal of 0 bases from V and 3 bases from J, the junction contained 5 bases not matched to a gene.